This section outlines one T cell receptor beta chain sequence together with its context. The antigen remains unidentified. V was clipped by 5 bases and J by 3 bases, with 18 bases between them. CDR1 is DFQATT and CDR2 is SNEGSKA in the germline V gene (reference sequence). The CDR3 consists of 15 residues. The data stem from a study of blood T cells in healthy people across ages. Study background: For every two T cells, template switching captured about one barcoded beta molecule. General observations from the study: Bulk PBMC profiling left naive and antigen-experienced comparisons inconclusive. Expanded clonotype changes were possibly confounded by unknown donor CMV status. As age increased, TCR beta diversity per million T cells fell in a roughly linear fashion.

Primed by a sample-barcoded 5' primer and a J-beta primer mix, a second PCR proceeded for about 7 to 11 cycles. TCRdb processed the 5' RACE reads anew with MiXCR; each CDR3 protein has one entry. Here the sample spans fewer than 800,000 distinct CDR3 sequences, roughly 50% being singletons. The receptor was isolated from an older woman in good health. The chain recombines TRBV20-1 with TRBJ2-3, with D perhaps TRBD1 (6 bases). Source material: blood. The CDR3 here is CSAPRQPQGTDTQYF. As DNA, the CDR3 is TGCAGTGCTCCCAGACAACCTCAGGGGACAGATACGCAGTATTTT.